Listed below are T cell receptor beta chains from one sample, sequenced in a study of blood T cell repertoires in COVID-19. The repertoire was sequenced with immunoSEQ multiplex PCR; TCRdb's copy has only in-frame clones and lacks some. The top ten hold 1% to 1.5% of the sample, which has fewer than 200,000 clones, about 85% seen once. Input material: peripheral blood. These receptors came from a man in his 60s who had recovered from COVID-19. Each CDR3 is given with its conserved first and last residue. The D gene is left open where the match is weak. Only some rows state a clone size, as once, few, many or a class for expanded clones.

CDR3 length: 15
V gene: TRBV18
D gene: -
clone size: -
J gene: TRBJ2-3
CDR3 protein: CASSPPNRVTDTQYF
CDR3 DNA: TGTGCCAGCTCACCACCGAACAGGGTCACAGATACGCAGTATTTT

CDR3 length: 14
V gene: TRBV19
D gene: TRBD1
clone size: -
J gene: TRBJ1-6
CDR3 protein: CASSMGQLNSPLHF
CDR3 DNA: TGTGCCAGTAGTATGGGACAGCTGAATTCACCCCTCCACTTT

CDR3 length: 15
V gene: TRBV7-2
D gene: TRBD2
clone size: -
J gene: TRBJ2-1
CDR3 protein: CASSPLGGGRGEQFF
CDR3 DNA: TGTGCCAGCAGCCCCTTGGGGGGGGGTCGGGGTGAGCAGTTCTTC

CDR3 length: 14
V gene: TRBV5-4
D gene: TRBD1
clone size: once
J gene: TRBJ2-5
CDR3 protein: CASRPGTGVETQYF
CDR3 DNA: TGTGCCAGCAGACCCGGGACAGGAGTTGAGACCCAGTACTTC

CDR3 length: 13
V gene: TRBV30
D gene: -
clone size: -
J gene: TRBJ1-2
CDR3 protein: CAWEPGMNYGYTF
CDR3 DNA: TGTGCCTGGGAGCCGGGTATGAACTATGGCTACACCTTC

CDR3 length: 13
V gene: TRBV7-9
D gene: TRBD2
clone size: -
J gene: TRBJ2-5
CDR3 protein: CASLLAGAETQYF
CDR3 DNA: TGTGCCAGCCTCCTAGCGGGGGCGGAGACCCAGTACTTC

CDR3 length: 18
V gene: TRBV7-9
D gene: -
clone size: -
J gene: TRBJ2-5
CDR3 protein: CASSLDERWQGKKETQYF
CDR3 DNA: TGTGCCAGCAGCTTAGATGAGAGGTGGCAGGGTAAGAAGGAGACCCAGTACTTC

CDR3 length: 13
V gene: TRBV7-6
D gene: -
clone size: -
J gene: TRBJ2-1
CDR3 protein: CASSLASAGEQFF
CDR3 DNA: TGTGCCAGCAGCTTAGCCTCAGCGGGTGAGCAGTTCTTC

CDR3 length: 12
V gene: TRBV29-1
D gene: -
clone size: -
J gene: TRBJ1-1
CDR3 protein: CSSRLMNTEAFF
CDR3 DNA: TGCAGCAGCAGGCTCATGAACACTGAAGCTTTCTTT

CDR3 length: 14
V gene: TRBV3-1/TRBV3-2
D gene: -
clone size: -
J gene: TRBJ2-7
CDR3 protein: CASSQEGSSYEQYF
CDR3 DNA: TGTGCCAGCAGCCAAGAGGGCAGCTCCTACGAGCAGTACTTC

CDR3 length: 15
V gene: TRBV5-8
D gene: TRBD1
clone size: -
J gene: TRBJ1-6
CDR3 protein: CASSFRDRGHSPLHF
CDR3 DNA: TGTGCCAGCAGCTTCCGGGACAGGGGACACTCACCCCTCCACTTT

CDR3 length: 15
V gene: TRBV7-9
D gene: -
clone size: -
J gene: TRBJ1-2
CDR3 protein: CASSFRQTPTEGYTF
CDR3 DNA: TGTGCCAGCAGCTTTAGACAAACACCAACGGAAGGCTACACCTTC

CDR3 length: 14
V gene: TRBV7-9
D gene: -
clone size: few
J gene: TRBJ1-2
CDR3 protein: CASSLVGGNDGYTF
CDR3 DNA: TGTGCCAGCAGCTTAGTGGGAGGTAACGATGGCTACACCTTC

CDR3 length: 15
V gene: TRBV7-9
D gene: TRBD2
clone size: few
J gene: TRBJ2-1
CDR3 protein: CASSPVLAGVNEQFF
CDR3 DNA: TGTGCCAGCAGCCCCGTGCTAGCGGGGGTCAATGAGCAGTTCTTC

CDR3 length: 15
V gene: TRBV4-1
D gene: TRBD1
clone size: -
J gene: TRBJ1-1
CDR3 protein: CASSQGERQGAEAFF
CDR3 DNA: TGCGCCAGCAGCCAAGGGGAAAGACAGGGCGCTGAAGCTTTCTTT

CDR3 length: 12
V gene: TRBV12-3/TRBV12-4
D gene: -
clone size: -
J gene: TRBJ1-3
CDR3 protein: CASLTTGNTIYF
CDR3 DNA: TGTGCCAGCTTAACAACTGGAAACACCATATATTTT

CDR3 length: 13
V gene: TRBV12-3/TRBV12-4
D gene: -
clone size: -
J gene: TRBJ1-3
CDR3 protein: CASSSGDGNTIYF
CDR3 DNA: TGTGCCAGCAGTTCAGGTGATGGAAACACCATATATTTT

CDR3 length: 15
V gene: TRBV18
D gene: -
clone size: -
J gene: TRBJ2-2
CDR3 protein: CASSPPGTNTGELFF
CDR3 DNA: TGTGCCAGCTCACCACCGGGCACGAACACCGGGGAGCTGTTTTTT

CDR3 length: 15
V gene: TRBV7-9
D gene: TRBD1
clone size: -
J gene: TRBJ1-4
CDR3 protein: CASSLGDRGNEKLFF
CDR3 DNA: TGTGCCAGCAGCTTGGGGGACAGGGGGAATGAAAAACTGTTTTTT

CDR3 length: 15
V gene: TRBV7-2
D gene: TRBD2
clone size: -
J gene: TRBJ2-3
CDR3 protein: CASSLRLAGADTQYF
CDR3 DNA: TGTGCCAGCAGCTTACGACTAGCGGGGGCAGATACGCAGTATTTT

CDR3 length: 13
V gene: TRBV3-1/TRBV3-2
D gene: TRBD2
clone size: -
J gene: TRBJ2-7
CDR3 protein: CASSQPRGGEQYF
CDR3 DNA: TGTGCCAGCAGCCAACCCCGGGGGGGGGAGCAGTACTTC

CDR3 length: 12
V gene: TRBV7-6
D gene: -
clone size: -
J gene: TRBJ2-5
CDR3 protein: CASSETGETQYF
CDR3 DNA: TGTGCCAGCAGCGAGACGGGGGAGACCCAGTACTTC

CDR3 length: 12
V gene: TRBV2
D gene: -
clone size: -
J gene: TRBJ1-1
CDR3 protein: CASSELAAEAFF
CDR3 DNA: TGTGCCAGCAGTGAATTGGCCGCAGAAGCTTTCTTT

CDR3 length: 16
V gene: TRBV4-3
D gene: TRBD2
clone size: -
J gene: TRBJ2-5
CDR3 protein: CASSQDPAGGVETQYF
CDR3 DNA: TGCGCCAGCAGCCAAGATCCAGCGGGGGGGGTGGAGACCCAGTACTTC

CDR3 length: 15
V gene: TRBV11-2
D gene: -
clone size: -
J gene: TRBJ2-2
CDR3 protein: CASSPDRMRTGELFF
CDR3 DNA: TGTGCCAGCAGCCCCGACAGGATGAGGACCGGGGAGCTGTTTTTT

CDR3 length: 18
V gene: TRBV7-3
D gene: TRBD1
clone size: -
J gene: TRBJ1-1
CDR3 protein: CASSPALGTGGEGTEAFF
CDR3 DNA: TGTGCCAGCAGCCCAGCGCTCGGGACAGGGGGCGAAGGCACTGAAGCTTTCTTT

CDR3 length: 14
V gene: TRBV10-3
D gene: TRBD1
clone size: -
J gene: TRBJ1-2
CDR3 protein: CAIRTGGSNYGYTF
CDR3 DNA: TGTGCCATCAGGACAGGGGGCTCAAACTATGGCTACACCTTC

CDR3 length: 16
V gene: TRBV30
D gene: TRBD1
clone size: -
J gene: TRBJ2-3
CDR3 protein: CAWSVQGAFSTDTQYF
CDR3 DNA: TGTGCCTGGAGTGTACAGGGGGCCTTTAGCACAGATACGCAGTATTTT

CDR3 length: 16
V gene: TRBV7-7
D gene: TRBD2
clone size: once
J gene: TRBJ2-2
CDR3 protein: CASSLRTSGEAGELFF
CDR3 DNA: TGTGCTAGCAGCTTGCGGACTAGCGGGGAGGCCGGGGAGCTGTTTTTT

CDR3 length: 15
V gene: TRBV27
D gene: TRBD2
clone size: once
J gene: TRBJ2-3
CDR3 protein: CASSLELAGSFAQYF
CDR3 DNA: TGTGCCAGCAGTTTAGAACTAGCGGGGTCCTTCGCGCAGTATTTT

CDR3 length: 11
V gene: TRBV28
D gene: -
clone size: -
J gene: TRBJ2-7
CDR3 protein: CASSWRREQYF
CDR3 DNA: TGTGCCAGCAGTTGGCGGCGCGAGCAGTACTTC

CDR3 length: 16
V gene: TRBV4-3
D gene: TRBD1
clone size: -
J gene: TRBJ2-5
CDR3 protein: CASSQDGGQPEETQYF
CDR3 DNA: TGCGCCAGCAGCCAAGATGGGGGACAGCCCGAAGAGACCCAGTACTTC

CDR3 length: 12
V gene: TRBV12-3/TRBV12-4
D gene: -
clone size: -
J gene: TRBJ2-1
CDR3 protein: CASSSRTGEQFF
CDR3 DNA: TGTGCCAGCAGTTCCCGGACTGGTGAGCAGTTCTTC

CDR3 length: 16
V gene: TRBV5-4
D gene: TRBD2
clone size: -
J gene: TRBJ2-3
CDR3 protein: CASSLAAGLAGGTQYF
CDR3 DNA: TGTGCCAGCAGCTTGGCGGCCGGACTAGCGGGGGGTACGCAGTATTTT

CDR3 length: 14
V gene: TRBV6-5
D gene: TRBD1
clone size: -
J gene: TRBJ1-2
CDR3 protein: CASSSDRGGYGYTF
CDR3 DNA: TGTGCCAGCAGTAGCGACAGGGGTGGATATGGCTACACCTTC

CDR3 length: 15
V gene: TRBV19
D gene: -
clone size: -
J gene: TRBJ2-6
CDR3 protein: CASSSRGAGANVLTF
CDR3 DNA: TGTGCCAGTAGTTCAAGGGGTGCCGGGGCCAACGTCCTGACTTTC

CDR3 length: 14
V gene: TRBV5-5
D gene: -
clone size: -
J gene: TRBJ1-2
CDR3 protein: CASSPGGGNYGYTF
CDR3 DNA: TGTGCCAGCAGCCCCGGGGGGGGAAACTATGGCTACACCTTC

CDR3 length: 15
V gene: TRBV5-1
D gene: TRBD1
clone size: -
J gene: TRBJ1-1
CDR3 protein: CASSLDGTELWGAFF
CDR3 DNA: TGCGCCAGCAGCTTGGACGGGACAGAGCTCTGGGGAGCTTTCTTT

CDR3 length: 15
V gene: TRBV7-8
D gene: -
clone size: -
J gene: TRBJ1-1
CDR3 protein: CASSPPRGGFTEAFF
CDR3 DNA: TGTGCCAGCAGCCCCCCCAGGGGCGGATTTACTGAAGCTTTCTTT

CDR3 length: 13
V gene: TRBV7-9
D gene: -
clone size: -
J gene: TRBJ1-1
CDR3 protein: CASSLKQNTEAFF
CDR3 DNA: TGTGCCAGCAGCTTAAAACAGAACACTGAAGCTTTCTTT

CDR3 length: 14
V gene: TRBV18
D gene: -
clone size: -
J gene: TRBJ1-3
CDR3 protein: CASSATDSGNTIYF
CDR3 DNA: TGTGCCAGCTCAGCCACAGACTCTGGAAACACCATATATTTT

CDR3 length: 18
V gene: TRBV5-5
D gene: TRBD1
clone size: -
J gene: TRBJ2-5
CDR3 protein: CASSLVWGQSRSQETQYF
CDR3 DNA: TGTGCCAGCAGCTTGGTTTGGGGACAGTCGAGGAGCCAAGAGACCCAGTACTTC

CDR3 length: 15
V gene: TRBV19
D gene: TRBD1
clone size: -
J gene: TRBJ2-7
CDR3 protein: CASSDRVGSSYEQYF
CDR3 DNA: TGTGCCAGTAGTGACAGGGTCGGCAGCTCCTACGAGCAGTACTTC

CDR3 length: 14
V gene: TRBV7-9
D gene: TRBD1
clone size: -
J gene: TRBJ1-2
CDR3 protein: CASSPPGRGNGYTF
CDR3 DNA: TGTGCCAGCAGCCCCCCAGGCAGGGGGAATGGCTACACCTTC

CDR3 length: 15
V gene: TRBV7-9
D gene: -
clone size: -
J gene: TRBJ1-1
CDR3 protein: CASSLDRGLNTEAFF
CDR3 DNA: TGTGCCAGCAGCTTAGACCGGGGGTTAAACACTGAAGCTTTCTTT

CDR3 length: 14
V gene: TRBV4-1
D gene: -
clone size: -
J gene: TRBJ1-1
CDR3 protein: CASSQEGGGAEAFF
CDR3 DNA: TGCGCCAGCAGCCAAGAGGGGGGAGGTGCTGAAGCTTTCTTT

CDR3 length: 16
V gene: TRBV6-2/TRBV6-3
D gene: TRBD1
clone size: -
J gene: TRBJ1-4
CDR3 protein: CASSYPPGQGHEKLFF
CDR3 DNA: TGTGCCAGCAGTTACCCTCCGGGACAGGGACATGAAAAACTGTTTTTT

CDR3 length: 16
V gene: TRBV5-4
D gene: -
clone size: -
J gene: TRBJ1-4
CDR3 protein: CASSLRSTGLNEKLFF
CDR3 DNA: TGTGCCAGCAGCTTGAGGTCTACAGGTCTAAATGAAAAACTGTTTTTT